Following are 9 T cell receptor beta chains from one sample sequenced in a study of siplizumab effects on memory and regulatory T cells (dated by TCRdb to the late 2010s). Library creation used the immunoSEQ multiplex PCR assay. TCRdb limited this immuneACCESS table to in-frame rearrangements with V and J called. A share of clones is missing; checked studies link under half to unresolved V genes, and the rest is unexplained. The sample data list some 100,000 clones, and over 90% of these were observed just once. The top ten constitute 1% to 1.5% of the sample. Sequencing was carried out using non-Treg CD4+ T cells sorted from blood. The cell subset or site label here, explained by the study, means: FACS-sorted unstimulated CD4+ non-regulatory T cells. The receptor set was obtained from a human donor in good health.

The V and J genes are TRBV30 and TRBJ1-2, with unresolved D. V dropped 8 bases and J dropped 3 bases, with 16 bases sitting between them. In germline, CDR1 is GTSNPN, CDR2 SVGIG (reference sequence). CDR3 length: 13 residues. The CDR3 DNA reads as TGTGCCGCATTCCACAGAAGAGACTATGGCTACACCTTC. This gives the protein CAAFHRRDYGYTF.

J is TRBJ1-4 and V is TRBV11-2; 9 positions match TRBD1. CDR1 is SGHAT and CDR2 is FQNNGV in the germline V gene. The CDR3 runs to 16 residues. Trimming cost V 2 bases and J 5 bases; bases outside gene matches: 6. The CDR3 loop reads CASSLRATGGNEKLFF. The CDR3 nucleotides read TGTGCCAGCAGCTTAAGGGCGACAGGGGGAAATGAAAAACTGTTTTTT. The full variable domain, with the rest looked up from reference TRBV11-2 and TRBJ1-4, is EAGVAQSPRYKIIEKRQSVAFWCNPISGHATLYWYQQILGQGPKLLIQFQNNGVVDDSQLPKDRFSAERLKGVDSTLKIQPAKLEDSAVYLCASSLRATGGNEKLFFGSGTQLSVL.

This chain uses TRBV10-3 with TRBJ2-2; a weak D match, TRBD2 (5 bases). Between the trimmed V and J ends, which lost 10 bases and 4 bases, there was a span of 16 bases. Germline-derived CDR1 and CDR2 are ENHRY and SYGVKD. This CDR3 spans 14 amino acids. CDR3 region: CATRGQAATGELFF. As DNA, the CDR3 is TGTGCCACTCGGGGTCAAGCCGCCACCGGGGAGCTGTTTTTT.

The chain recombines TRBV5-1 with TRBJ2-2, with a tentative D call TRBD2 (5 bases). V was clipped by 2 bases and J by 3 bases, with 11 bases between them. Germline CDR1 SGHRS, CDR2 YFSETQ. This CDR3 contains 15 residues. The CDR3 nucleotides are TGCGCCAGCAGCTTCGAGGGATGGGACACCGGGGAGCTGTTTTTT. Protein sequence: CASSFEGWDTGELFF.

CDR3 DNA sequence: TGTGCCAGCAGCTCCTCGGGACGCCTCTCCTACGAGCAGTACTTC. Its translation is CASSSSGRLSYEQYF. The chain carries TRBV11-2 and TRBJ2-7; tentatively, D is TRBD1 or TRBD2 (5 bases each). The germline gives CDR1 SGHAT, CDR2 FQNNGV. Trimming removed 4 bases at V and 0 bases at J, with 13 bases between. This CDR3 contains 15 residues.

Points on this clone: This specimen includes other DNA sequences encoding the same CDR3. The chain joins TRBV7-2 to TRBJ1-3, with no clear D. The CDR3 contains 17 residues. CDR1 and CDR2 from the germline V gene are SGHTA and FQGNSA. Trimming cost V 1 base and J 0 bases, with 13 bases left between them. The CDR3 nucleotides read TGTGCCAGCAGCTTAGTGGTGGGCCTCACCTCTGGAAACACCATATATTTT. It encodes CASSLVVGLTSGNTIYF.

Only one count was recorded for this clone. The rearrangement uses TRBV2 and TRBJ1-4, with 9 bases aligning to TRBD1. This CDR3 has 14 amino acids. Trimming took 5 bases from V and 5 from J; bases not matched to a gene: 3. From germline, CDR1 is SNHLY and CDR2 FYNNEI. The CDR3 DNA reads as TGTGCCAGCAGTACAGGGGGCGGGAATGAAAAACTGTTTTTT. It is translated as CASSTGGGNEKLFF.

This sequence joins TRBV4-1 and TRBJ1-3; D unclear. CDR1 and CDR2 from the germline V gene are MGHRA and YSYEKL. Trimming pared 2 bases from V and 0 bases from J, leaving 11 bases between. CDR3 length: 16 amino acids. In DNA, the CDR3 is TGCGCCAGCAGCCAACCAGTACAAGACTCTGGAAACACCATATATTTT. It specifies CASSQPVQDSGNTIYF.

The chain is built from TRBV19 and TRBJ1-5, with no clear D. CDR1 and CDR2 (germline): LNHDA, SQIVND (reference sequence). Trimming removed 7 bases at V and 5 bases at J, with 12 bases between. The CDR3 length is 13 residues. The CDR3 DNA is TGTGCCAGTAATAGAGAAGGGTATCAGCCCCAGCATTTT. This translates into CASNREGYQPQHF.